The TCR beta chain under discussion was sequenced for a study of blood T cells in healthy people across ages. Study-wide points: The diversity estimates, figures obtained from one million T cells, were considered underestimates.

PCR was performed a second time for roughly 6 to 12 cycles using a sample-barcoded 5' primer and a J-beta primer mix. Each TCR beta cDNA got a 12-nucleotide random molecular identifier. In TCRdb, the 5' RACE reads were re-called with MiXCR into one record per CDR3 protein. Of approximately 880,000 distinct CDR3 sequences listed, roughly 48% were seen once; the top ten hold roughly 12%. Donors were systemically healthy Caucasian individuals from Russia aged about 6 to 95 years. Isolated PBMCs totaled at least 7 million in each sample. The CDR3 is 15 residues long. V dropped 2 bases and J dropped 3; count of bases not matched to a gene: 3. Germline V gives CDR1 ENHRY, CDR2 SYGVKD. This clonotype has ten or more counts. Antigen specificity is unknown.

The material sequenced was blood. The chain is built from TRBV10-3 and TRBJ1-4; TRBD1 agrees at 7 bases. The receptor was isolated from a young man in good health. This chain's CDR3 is CAISEAGTANEKLFF. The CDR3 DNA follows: TGTGCCATCAGTGAGGCGGGGACAGCTAATGAAAAACTGTTTTTT.